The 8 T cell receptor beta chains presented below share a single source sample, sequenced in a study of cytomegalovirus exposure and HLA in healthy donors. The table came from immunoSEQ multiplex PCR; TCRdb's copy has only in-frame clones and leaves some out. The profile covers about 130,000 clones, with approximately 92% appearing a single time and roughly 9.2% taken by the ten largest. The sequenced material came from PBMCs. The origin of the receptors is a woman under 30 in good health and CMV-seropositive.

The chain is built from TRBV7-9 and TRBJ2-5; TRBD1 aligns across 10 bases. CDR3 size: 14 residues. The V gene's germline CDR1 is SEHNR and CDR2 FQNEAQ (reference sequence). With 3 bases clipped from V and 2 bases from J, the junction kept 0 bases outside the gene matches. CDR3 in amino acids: CASSLGQGQETQYF. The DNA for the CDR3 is TGTGCCAGCAGCTTGGGACAGGGGCAAGAGACCCAGTACTTC.

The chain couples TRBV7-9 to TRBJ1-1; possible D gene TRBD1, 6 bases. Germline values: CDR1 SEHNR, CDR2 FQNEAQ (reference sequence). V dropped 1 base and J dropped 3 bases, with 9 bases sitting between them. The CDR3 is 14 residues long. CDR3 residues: CASSLVSGDTEAFF. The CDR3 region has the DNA TGTGCCAGCAGCTTAGTCTCAGGGGACACTGAAGCTTTCTTT.

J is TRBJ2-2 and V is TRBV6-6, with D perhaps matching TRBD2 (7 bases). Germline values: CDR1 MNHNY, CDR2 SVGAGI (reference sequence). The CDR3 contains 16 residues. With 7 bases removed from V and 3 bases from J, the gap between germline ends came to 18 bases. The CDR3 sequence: CASTQGGGAYTGELFF. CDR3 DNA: TGTGCCAGCACCCAAGGAGGGGGGGCCTACACCGGGGAGCTGTTTTTT.

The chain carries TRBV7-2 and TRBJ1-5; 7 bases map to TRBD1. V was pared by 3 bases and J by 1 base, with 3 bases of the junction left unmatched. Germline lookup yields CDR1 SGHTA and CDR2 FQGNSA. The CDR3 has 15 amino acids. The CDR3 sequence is CASSFTGVSNQPQHF. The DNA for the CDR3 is TGTGCCAGCAGCTTTACAGGGGTGAGCAATCAGCCCCAGCATTTT.

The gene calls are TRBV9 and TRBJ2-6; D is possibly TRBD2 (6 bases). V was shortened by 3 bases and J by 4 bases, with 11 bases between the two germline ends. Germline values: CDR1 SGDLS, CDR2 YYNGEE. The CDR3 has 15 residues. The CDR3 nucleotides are TGTGCCAGCAGCGGCGGGGCCCTGGGGGCCAACGTCCTGACTTTC. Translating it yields CASSGGALGANVLTF.

The DNA of the CDR3 is TGCGCCAGCAGCCACCGAGGACAGGGGGCACGAGAAGCTTTCTTT. Amino acids: CASSHRGQGAREAFF. The chain couples TRBV4-1 to TRBJ1-1, with 11 bases lining up with TRBD1. Trimming removed 3 bases from V and 8 bases from J; junction bases left unmatched: 8. Germline V lookup: CDR1 MGHRA, CDR2 YSYEKL. CDR3 length: 15 residues.

The CDR3 spells CAWSRLAYTLGYEQYF. The CDR3 DNA is TGTGCCTGGAGCCGACTAGCGTACACCTTAGGCTACGAGCAGTACTTC. The V and J genes are TRBV30 and TRBJ2-7; 8 bases agree with TRBD2. The CDR3 sequence is 16 residues long. Trimming took 3 bases from V and 3 from J; bases not matched to a gene: 13. Germline-derived CDR1 and CDR2 are GTSNPN and SVGIG (reference sequence).

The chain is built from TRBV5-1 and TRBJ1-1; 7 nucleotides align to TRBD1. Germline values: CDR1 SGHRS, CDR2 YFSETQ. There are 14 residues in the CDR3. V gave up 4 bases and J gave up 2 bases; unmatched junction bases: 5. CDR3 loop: CASSAGQLNTEAFF. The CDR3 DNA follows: TGCGCCAGCAGCGCGGGACAGCTTAACACTGAAGCTTTCTTT.